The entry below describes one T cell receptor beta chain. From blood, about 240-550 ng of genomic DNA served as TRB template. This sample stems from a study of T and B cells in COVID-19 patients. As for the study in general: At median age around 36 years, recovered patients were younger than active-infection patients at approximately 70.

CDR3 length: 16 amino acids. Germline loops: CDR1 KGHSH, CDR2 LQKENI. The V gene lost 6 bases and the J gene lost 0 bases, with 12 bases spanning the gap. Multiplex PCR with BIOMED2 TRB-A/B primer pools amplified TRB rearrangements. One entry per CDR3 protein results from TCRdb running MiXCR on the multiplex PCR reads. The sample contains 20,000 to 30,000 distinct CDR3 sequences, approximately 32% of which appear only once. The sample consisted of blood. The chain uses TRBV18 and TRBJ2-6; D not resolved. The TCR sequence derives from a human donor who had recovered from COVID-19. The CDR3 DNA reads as TGTGCCAGCTCCTACGGACCGTTCTCTGGGGCCAACGTCCTGACTTTC. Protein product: CASSYGPFSGANVLTF.